These 17 T cell receptor beta chains came from one sample sequenced in a study of beta chain features in type 1 diabetes. The authors reverse transcribed all of the isolated RNA, so sequencing captured expressed TCRB transcripts. The method was immunoSEQ multiplex PCR; TCRdb's version includes in-frame clones alone and lacks a portion of them. This sample has approximately 380,000 clones; about 15% occur once, and the top ten carry roughly 0.019%. Sequencing was performed on naive CD4+ T cells from blood. The receptors were gathered from a woman under 30 in good health.

The rearrangement links TRBV30 to TRBJ2-5, with TRBD2 matching over 8 bases. The V gene end was trimmed by 3 bases and the J gene end by 3 bases; junction bases not matched to a gene: 9. Germline CDR1 is GTSNPN and CDR2 is SVGIG (reference sequence). The length of the CDR3 is 15 residues. CDR3 amino acids: CAWSPLTSGEETQYF. CDR3 coding DNA: TGTGCCTGGAGCCCCCTTACTAGCGGAGAAGAGACCCAGTACTTC.

This sequence joins TRBV5-6 and TRBJ1-2, with TRBD1 identical over 9 bases. V shed 3 bases and J 6 bases; nucleotides not matched to a gene: 3. The CDR3 contains 13 residues. Germline V gene data show CDR1 as SGHDT and CDR2 as YYEEEE. CDR3 region: CASSSRDRDGYTF. In nucleotides, the CDR3 is TGTGCCAGCAGCTCGAGGGACAGGGATGGCTACACCTTC.

This sequence joins TRBV11-2 and TRBJ2-5; no clear D gene. The CDR3 sequence is 13 residues long. The germline V gene encodes CDR1 SGHAT and CDR2 FQNNGV. V was pared by 5 bases and J by 5 bases, with 12 bases between. The CDR3 loop is CASSQNMRETQYF. DNA for the CDR3: TGTGCCAGCAGCCAAAACATGAGGGAGACCCAGTACTTC.

This clone occurred a few times. This rearrangement joins TRBV28 to TRBJ1-5; D ambiguous. CDR1 is MDHEN and CDR2 is SYDVKM in the germline V gene. This CDR3 contains 12 residues. Between the trimmed V and J ends, which lost 4 bases and 7 bases, there was a span of 8 bases. The CDR3 is CASSSSPQPQHF. The CDR3 nucleotides are TGTGCCAGCAGTTCTTCCCCCCAGCCCCAGCATTTT.

This clone was counted a few times. J is TRBJ2-2 and V is TRBV28; 11 bases are a match to TRBD2. V lost 7 bases, J lost 0 bases, and 4 bases stayed unmatched. The CDR3 has 16 amino acids. Germline V gene sequence: CDR1 MDHEN, CDR2 SYDVKM. The CDR3 bases are TGTGCCAGCACCGTTAGCGGGAGGGCGAACACCGGGGAGCTGTTTTTT. Protein: CASTVSGRANTGELFF.

The gene calls are TRBV6-5 and TRBJ2-4; D may be TRBD1 (5 bases). The V gene's germline CDR1 is MNHEY and CDR2 SVGAGI. This CDR3 is built from 15 residues. V was shortened by 5 bases and J by 5 bases, with 16 bases between the two germline ends. CDR3 in DNA: TGTGCCAGCAGTCAACAAAGACAGATTCAAAACATTCAGTACTTC. Protein: CASSQQRQIQNIQYF.

The rearrangement links TRBV28 to TRBJ2-3; TRBD2 aligns across 8 bases. The germline V gene encodes CDR1 MDHEN and CDR2 SYDVKM. V lost 3 bases and J lost 7; bases outside the gene matches: 9. The CDR3 sequence is 15 residues long. The CDR3 region has the DNA TGTGCCAGCAGTTTGTCGAGCGGGAGTGAAAATACGCAGTATTTT. It specifies CASSLSSGSENTQYF.

This clone has only a few counts. J is TRBJ1-2 and V is TRBV28, with a weak D call TRBD1 (5 bases). CDR3 length: 11 amino acids. Trimming left V 8 bases short and J 7 bases short, with 11 bases between. The germline V gene has CDR1 MDHEN and CDR2 SYDVKM. The CDR3 nucleotides read TGTGCCAGCCGAACCAGGGTTGGCTACACCTTC. Amino acids: CASRTRVGYTF.

V usage is TRBV7-2 and J usage is TRBJ2-1; 12 bases are shared with TRBD2. J was trimmed by 3 bases and V by 4 bases; bases with no gene match: 7. Germline CDR1 reads SGHTA; CDR2 reads FQGNSA. CDR3 length: 17 residues. For the CDR3, the DNA is TGTGCCAGCAGCTCGACCGAGGGACTAGCGGGCTACAATGAGCAGTTCTTC. Protein product: CASSSTEGLAGYNEQFF.

This clone was observed a few times. The CDR3 reads CSVGSGFSTYEQYF. CDR3 DNA: TGCAGCGTTGGAAGCGGATTCTCCACCTACGAGCAGTACTTC. The gene calls are TRBV29-1 and TRBJ2-7, with D possibly TRBD2 on 5 matching bases. This CDR3 has 14 amino acids. Trimming removed 4 bases from V and 2 bases from J, with 15 bases in between. The germline V gene has CDR1 SQVTM and CDR2 ANQGSEA.

The rearrangement links TRBV19 to TRBJ1-5; no firm D call. With 7 bases removed from V and 2 bases from J, the gap between germline ends came to 15 bases. CDR3 size: 15 residues. Germline CDR1 reads LNHDA; CDR2 reads SQIVND (reference sequence). CDR3 sequence (DNA): TGTGCCAGTACAAGAACTCCCGGGGGCAATCAGCCCCAGCATTTT. Its protein product is CASTRTPGGNQPQHF.

The chain has TRBV27 and TRBJ2-7; D perhaps matches TRBD1 (5 bases). The CDR3 is 12 amino acids. Germline CDR1 MNHEY, CDR2 SMNVEV (reference sequence). V lost 10 bases, J lost 6 bases, and 16 bases lay in between. The CDR3 DNA reads TGTGCCATCCAGGGCAGTTCTCGCGAGCAGTACTTC. Amino acids: CAIQGSSREQYF.

The CDR3 loop reads CASRPAGTGRSNQPQHF. The CDR3 bases are TGTGCCAGCAGGCCCGCTGGGACAGGGAGAAGCAATCAGCCCCAGCATTTT. V usage is TRBV27 and J usage is TRBJ1-5; 9 bases are shared with TRBD1. CDR1 and CDR2 from the germline V gene are MNHEY and SMNVEV (reference sequence). After removal of 6 bases from V and 1 base from J, the junction contained 10 bases not matched to a gene. This CDR3 has 17 residues.

This clone has just a few counts. The V gene is TRBV7-2, the J gene TRBJ1-5, with D possibly matching TRBD1 (5 bases). Trimming removed 5 bases at V and 0 bases at J, with 14 bases between. The CDR3 has 16 amino acids. CDR1 is SGHTA, CDR2 FQGNSA, per germline. CDR3 amino acids: CASSKGGGYSNQPQHF. The CDR3, as DNA: TGTGCCAGCAGCAAAGGCGGGGGTTATAGCAATCAGCCCCAGCATTTT. Filled out from reference TRBV7-2 and TRBJ1-5, the complete variable domain reads GAGVSQSPSNKVTEKGKDVELRCDPISGHTALYWYRQSLGQGLEFLIYFQGNSAPDKSGLPSDRFSAERTGGSVSTLTIQRTQQEDSAVYLCASSKGGGYSNQPQHFGDGTRLSIL.

This clone was observed a handful of times. J is TRBJ1-1 and V is TRBV28; the match to TRBD1 covers 7 bases. The CDR3 spans 15 residues. Per the germline V gene, CDR1 is MDHEN and CDR2 is SYDVKM. The V and J ends lost 3 bases and 1 base, in that order; junction bases with no gene match: 5. The CDR3 DNA reads TGTGCCAGCAGTTTTGCCCGGACAGGGAACACTGAAGCTTTCTTT. This codes for CASSFARTGNTEAFF.

The chain uses TRBV15 and TRBJ2-1, with TRBD2 as a possible D gene (5 bases). Between the trimmed V and J ends, which lost 1 base and 0 bases, there was a span of 16 bases. The CDR3 covers 18 residues. CDR1 and CDR2 from the germline V gene are LNHNV and YYDKDF (reference sequence). CDR3 in amino acids: CATSRVRRPLASYNEQFF. The CDR3 coding sequence is TGTGCCACCAGCAGAGTGCGGAGGCCACTCGCCTCCTACAATGAGCAGTTCTTC.

J is TRBJ2-1 and V is TRBV28; 7 nucleotides match TRBD2. The CDR3 has 16 residues. With 4 bases clipped from V and 3 bases from J, the junction kept 9 bases outside the gene matches. Germline values: CDR1 MDHEN, CDR2 SYDVKM. The CDR3 DNA reads as TGTGCCAGCAGTTCGTCCGGGACTACTTACTACAATGAGCAGTTCTTC. This sequence encodes CASSSSGTTYYNEQFF.